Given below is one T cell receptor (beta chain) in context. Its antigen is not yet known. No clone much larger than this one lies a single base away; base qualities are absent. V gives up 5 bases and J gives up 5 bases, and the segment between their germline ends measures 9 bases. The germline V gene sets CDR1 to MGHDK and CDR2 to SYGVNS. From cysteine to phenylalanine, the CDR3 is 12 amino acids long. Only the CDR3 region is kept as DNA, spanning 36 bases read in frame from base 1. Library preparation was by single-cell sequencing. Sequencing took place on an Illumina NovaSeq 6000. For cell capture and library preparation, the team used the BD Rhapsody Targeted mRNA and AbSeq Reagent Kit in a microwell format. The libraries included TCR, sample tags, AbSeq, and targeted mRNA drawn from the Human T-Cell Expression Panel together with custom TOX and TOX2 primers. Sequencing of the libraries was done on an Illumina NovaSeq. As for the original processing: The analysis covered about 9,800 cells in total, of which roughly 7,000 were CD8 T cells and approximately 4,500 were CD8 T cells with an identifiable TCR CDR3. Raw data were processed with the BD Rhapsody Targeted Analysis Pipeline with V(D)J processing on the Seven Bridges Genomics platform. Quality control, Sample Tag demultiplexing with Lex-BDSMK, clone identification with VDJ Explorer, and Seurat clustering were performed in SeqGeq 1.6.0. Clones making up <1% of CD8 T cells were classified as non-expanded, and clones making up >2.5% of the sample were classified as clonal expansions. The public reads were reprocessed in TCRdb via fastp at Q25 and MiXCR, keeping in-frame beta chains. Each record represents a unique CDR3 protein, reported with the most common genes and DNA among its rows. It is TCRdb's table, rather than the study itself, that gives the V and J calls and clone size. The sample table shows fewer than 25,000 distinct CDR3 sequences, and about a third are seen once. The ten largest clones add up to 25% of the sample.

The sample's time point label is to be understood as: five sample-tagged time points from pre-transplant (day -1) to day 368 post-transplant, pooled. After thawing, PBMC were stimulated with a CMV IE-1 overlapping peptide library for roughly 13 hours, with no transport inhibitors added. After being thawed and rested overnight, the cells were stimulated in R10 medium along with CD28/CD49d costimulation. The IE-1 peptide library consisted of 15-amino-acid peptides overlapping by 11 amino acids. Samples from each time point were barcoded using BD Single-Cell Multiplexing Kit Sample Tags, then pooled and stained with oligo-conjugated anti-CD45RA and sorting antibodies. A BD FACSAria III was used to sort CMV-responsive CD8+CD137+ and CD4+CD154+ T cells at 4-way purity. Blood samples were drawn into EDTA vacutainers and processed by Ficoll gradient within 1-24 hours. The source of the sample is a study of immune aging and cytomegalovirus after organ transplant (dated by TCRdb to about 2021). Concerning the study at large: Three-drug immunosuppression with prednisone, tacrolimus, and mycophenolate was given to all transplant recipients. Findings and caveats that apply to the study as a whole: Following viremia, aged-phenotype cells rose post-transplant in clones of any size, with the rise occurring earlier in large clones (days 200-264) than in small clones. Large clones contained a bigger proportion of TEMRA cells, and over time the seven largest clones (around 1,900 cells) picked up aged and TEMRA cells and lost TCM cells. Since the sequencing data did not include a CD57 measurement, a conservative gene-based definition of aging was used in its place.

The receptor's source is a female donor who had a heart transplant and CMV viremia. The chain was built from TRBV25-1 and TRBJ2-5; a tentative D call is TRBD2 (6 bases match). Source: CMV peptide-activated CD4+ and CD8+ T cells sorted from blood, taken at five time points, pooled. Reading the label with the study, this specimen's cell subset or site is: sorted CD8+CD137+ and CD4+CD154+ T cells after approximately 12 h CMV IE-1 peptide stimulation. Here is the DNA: TGTGCCAGCAGTTCTAGCGCGGAGACCCAGTACTTC. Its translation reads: CASSSSAETQYF.